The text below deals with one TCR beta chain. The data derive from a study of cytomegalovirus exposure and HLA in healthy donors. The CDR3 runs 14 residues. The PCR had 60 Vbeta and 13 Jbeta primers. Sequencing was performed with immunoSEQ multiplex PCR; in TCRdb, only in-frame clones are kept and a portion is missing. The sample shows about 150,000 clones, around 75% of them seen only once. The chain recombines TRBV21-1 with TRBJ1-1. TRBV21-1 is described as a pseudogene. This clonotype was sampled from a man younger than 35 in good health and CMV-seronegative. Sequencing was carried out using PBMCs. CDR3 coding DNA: TGTGCCAGCAGCAACCCCCCCCGGGTCACTGAAGCTTTCTTT. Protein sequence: CASSNPPRVTEAFF.